This T cell receptor (beta chain) was profiled in a study of cytomegalovirus exposure and HLA in healthy donors. As regards this clone: What it recognizes is unknown.

This PCR relied on a set of 60 Vbeta primers and 13 Jbeta primers. Method: immunoSEQ multiplex PCR; TCRdb's copy keeps in-frame clones and lacks some. The sample contains roughly 130,000 clones, around 73% of which appear only once. General observations from the study: A missense DCLRE1C variant was associated with V- and J-gene trimming of TCR beta chains in a later analysis, and an independent cohort replicated the association.

Deletions cut 0 bases from V and 8 bases from J, with 13 bases between. This CDR3 has 15 residues. CDR1 SGHDN and CDR2 FVKESK come from the germline V gene. Sequences were obtained from PBMCs. This TCR was recovered from a human donor in good health. The rearrangement joins TRBV14 to TRBJ1-4; D might be TRBD1 (5 bases). The CDR3 is CASSQETALEEKLFF. The DNA for the CDR3 is TGTGCCAGCAGCCAAGAGACAGCCTTAGAAGAAAAACTGTTTTTT.